The text below deals with one T cell receptor (beta chain). This sample was included in a study of blood T cell repertoires in COVID-19. Per the original methods: Reference gene primer amplification in the assay estimated nucleated cell counts. Here immunoSEQ multiplex PCR was the method, and the copy in TCRdb shows in-frame clones only, minus some. That table gives V, J and clone size, and the DNA gave D and trimming. In the table there are over 200,000 clones, about 87% of which are singletons. From germline, CDR1 is SGHVS and CDR2 FNYEAQ. Trimming cost V 2 bases and J 1 base, with 17 bases left between them. The length of the CDR3 is 17 residues.

Sequenced: PBMCs or T cells enriched from blood (not recorded which). This chain uses TRBV7-6 with TRBJ2-5, with D perhaps TRBD1 (5 bases). The clonotype was recovered from a young man with acute COVID-19. CDR3 residues: CASSLRARDNAQETQYF. As DNA, the CDR3 is TGTGCCAGCAGCTTAAGGGCCAGGGATAATGCCCAAGAGACCCAGTACTTC.